A single sample gave rise to the 9 T cell receptor beta chains below, sequenced in a study of PD-L1 blockade in urothelial cancer. Regarding time point: pretreatment peripheral blood. Profiling relied on immunoSEQ multiplex PCR, and the TCRdb table lists in-frame clones only, not all of them. The table has over 45,000 clones, about 86% seen once. This material consisted of PBMCs, taken around atezolizumab (anti-PD-L1) treatment. These receptors all come from a man aged 60-69 years with urothelial cancer.

J is TRBJ1-1 and V is TRBV11-3; 8 bases are shared with TRBD1. The CDR3 extends over 14 amino acids. J gave up 3 bases and V 5 bases, and 5 bases lay outside the gene matches. Germline-derived CDR1 and CDR2 are SGHNT and YENEEA. The CDR3 DNA reads as TGTGCCAGCAGCCCGACAGGGGAGGACACTGAAGCTTTCTTT. It specifies CASSPTGEDTEAFF.

V usage is TRBV5-1 and J usage is TRBJ2-3, with 9 bases that match TRBD2. Trimming removed 3 bases from V and 3 bases from J; junction bases left unmatched: 5. The germline V gene has CDR1 SGHRS and CDR2 YFSETQ. There are 15 residues in the CDR3. The CDR3 protein is CASSSVTSGTDTQYF. CDR3 nucleotide sequence: TGCGCCAGCAGCTCGGTGACTAGCGGTACAGATACGCAGTATTTT.

This rearrangement joins TRBV20-1 to TRBJ1-4; D is ambiguous. The length of the CDR3 is 11 residues. Trimming pared 6 bases from V and 12 bases from J, leaving 14 bases between. The V gene's germline CDR1 is DFQATT and CDR2 SNEGSKA (reference sequence). The CDR3 region has the DNA TGCAGTGCCTATGTTTCTCAACAACTGTTTTTT. Encoded protein: CSAYVSQQLFF.

This rearrangement joins TRBV5-4 to TRBJ1-1; 9 bases agree with TRBD1. After removal of 5 bases from V and 0 bases from J, the junction contained 8 bases not matched to a gene. Per germline, CDR1 SGHNT and CDR2 YYREEE (reference sequence). The CDR3 runs to 16 residues. The CDR3 spells CASRSGTGSMNTEAFF. The CDR3 DNA reads TGTGCCAGCAGGTCCGGGACAGGGTCGATGAACACTGAAGCTTTCTTT. The entire variable domain, with the rest obtained from reference TRBV5-4 and TRBJ1-1, is as follows: ETGVTQSPTHLIKTRGQQVTLRCSSQSGHNTVSWYQQALGQGPQFIFQYYREEENGRGNFPPRFSGLQFPNYSSELNVNALELDDSALYLCASRSGTGSMNTEAFFGQGTRLTVV.

The gene calls are TRBV7-9 and TRBJ2-3; 11 nucleotides align to TRBD2. The germline V gene has CDR1 SEHNR and CDR2 FQNEAQ (reference sequence). Trimming at V came to 0 bases and at J to 4 bases, leaving 3 bases not matched to a gene. This CDR3 is built from 16 residues. The CDR3 DNA is TGTGCCAGCAGCTTAGCCCTTAGCGGGGGGGCAGATACGCAGTATTTT. It is translated as CASSLALSGGADTQYF.

The chain combines TRBV11-2 with TRBJ2-1; tentative D call: TRBD1 (6 bases). The CDR3 totals 15 residues. V lost 0 bases, J lost 6 bases, and 12 bases lay in between. The germline gives CDR1 SGHAT, CDR2 FQNNGV. CDR3 residues: CASSLDRGSGNEQFF. The CDR3 coding sequence is TGTGCCAGCAGCTTAGACAGGGGCTCCGGCAATGAGCAGTTCTTC.

This rearrangement joins TRBV19 to TRBJ1-2, with 10 bases identical to TRBD1. The CDR3 runs to 17 residues. Germline V gene data show CDR1 as LNHDA and CDR2 as SQIVND (reference sequence). V shed 2 bases and J 6 bases; nucleotides not matched to a gene: 12. In nucleotides, the CDR3 is TGTGCCAGTAGTATATCCTGGGACAGGGGAGGGAGCCATGGCTACACCTTC. Translated: CASSISWDRGGSHGYTF.

This clone has just one count. The chain couples TRBV11-1 to TRBJ2-2, with D maybe TRBD1 (6 bases). Germline CDR1 is SGHAT and CDR2 is FQDESV (reference sequence). Trimming cost V 4 bases and J 3 bases, with 18 bases left between them. This CDR3 is 17 amino acids long. The CDR3 DNA is TGTGCCAGCAGCTCCCGGTGGGGGCGGCTTGACACCGGGGAGCTGTTTTTT. This codes for CASSSRWGRLDTGELFF. The variable domain in full, with the rest retrieved from reference TRBV11-1 and TRBJ2-2, is EAEVAQSPRYKITEKSQAVAFWCDPISGHATLYWYRQILGQGPELLVQFQDESVVDDSQLPKDRFSAERLKGVDSTLKIQPAELGDSAMYLCASSSRWGRLDTGELFFGEGSRLTVL.

V is TRBV5-1 and J is TRBJ1-4; D remains ambiguous. The CDR3 has 13 amino acids. Trimming took off 1 base at V and 8 bases at J, with 9 bases between the two ends. Germline V gene sequence: CDR1 SGHRS, CDR2 YFSETQ. The CDR3 nucleotides are TGCGCCAGCAGCTTGATGGGAGGGGAAAAACTGTTTTTT. Amino acid sequence: CASSLMGGEKLFF.